This T cell receptor beta chain originates from a study of cytomegalovirus exposure and HLA in healthy donors. Sampled while nominally healthy, donors likely had unrecorded immune exposures. The CDR3 extends over 14 amino acids. V lost 6 bases and J 3 bases, leaving 14 bases between the germline ends. Germline CDR1 MDHEN, CDR2 SYDVKM. The PCR ran on 60 Vbeta and 13 Jbeta primers. Only in-frame clones appear in the TCRdb table, and some are missing; sequencing was by immunoSEQ multiplex PCR. The table shows 180,000 or so clones, with approximately 82% occurring only once. On this clone: Its antigen is unknown.

Findings and limits, study-wide: Researchers catalogued 160 or so TCR beta chains as cytomegalovirus-associated. An assumption of roughly uniform sequencing depth across donors underlay the presence/absence analyses.

The sequencing input was PBMCs. The J gene is TRBJ1-2, the V gene TRBV28; maybe TRBD1 (5 bases). The TCR was taken from a woman in her thirties or forties in good health and CMV-seropositive. This chain's CDR3 is CASRWGVVDYGYTF. The DNA for the CDR3 is TGTGCCAGCAGATGGGGGGTCGTGGACTATGGCTACACCTTC.